The clone carrying this T cell receptor (beta chain) was observed many times. This record belongs to a study of T cells in Graves' hyperthyroidism and ophthalmopathy. From RNA transcripts, TCR beta CDR3 regions were amplified. When the TCR CDR3 underwent first-round RT-PCR, the HTBI primer set was used. TCRdb processed the multiplex PCR reads anew with MiXCR; each CDR3 protein has one entry. The table records over 500,000 distinct CDR3 sequences, 40% to 55% of them present only once. Per the germline V gene, CDR1 is MGHRA and CDR2 is YSYEKL. V was cut by 4 bases and J by 6 bases, with 12 bases left in between. The CDR3 covers 13 residues.

This receptor was obtained from an adult woman with Graves' disease, either hyperthyroidism or ophthalmopathy (not recorded which). The chain carries TRBV4-1 and TRBJ1-2; possibly TRBD1 for D (6 bases). The sample was peripheral blood or thyroid tissue (not recorded which). The CDR3 DNA is TGCGCCAGCAGCCTCGCCTCAGGGGATGGCTACACCTTC. It translates to CASSLASGDGYTF.